This entry features one T cell receptor (beta chain) sequence. Its cognate antigen is unknown. Without exception, sorted populations had purity beyond 98%. This sample is drawn from a study of beta chain features in type 1 diabetes. Study findings and constraints: Healthy donors had naive, central memory and Treg TCRB repertoires that appeared less similar than those seen among patients. When Type 1 diabetes patients were examined, their TCRB CDR3s proved moderately but significantly shorter in all four CD4+ subsets.

What was sequenced were expressed TCRB transcripts, since all of the isolated RNA had been reverse transcribed. This table comes from immunoSEQ multiplex PCR, and its TCRdb copy is limited to in-frame clones, with some not included. Of roughly 350,000 clones listed, 9.5% to 10% are singletons. The CDR3 is 14 residues long. The junction had 5 bases not matched to a gene; V was cut back by 5 bases and J by 3 bases. Germline CDR1 and CDR2: MDHEN and SYDVKM. Specimen: central memory CD4+ T cells from blood. The chain employs TRBV28 and TRBJ1-2; 8 positions match TRBD1. The sequence was collected from a man between 25 and 39 years old with type 1 diabetes. CDR3 loop: CASSRQGYDYGYTF. The CDR3 nucleotides are TGTGCCAGCAGTAGACAGGGGTACGACTATGGCTACACCTTC.